This entry concerns a single TCR beta chain. The V gene's germline CDR1 is SNHLY and CDR2 FYNNEI. The V segment lost 3 bases and the J segment 0 bases; nucleotides outside the gene matches: 2. The CDR3 has 15 residues. The data belong to a study of CD8 T cells in Susac syndrome. RNA was extracted with the RNeasy kit, and a quantity of roughly 0.5 to 1 ug was reverse transcribed using random hexamers. An immunoSEQ multiplex PCR amplified TCR beta CDR3 over 54 Vbeta and 13 Jbeta. Using its own MiXCR run on the immunoSEQ multiplex PCR reads, TCRdb lists one record per CDR3 protein. Of about 150,000 distinct CDR3 sequences in the sample, about 92% were seen once.

The sequenced sample consisted of CD4+ T cells from PBMCs. This sequence was found in a human donor in good health. V and J are TRBV2 and TRBJ2-1; 7 nucleotides line up with TRBD2. CDR3 amino acids: CASSDGGGSYNEQFF. CDR3 in DNA: TGTGCCAGCAGTGATGGCGGGGGCTCCTACAATGAGCAGTTCTTC.